This is a list of T cell receptor beta chains from one sample in a study of molecular identifiers for immune sequencing clone quantification. TCRdb processed the PCR reads anew with MiXCR; each CDR3 protein has one entry. The profile shows about 640,000 distinct CDR3 sequences, just under 20% of them singletons. Sequenced: naive CD8+ T cells from blood, with Jurkat cell RNA spiked in. Every receptor here comes from a human donor in good health. Some libraries in this study had Jurkat cell RNA spiked in. The CDR3 runs from the conserved cysteine through the conserved F or W. Fields, in order: CDR3 protein, CDR3 DNA, J gene, clone size, D gene, V gene. D genes are given only for firm matches. Not all rows give a size; the values are once, few, many and, for expanded clones, a class.

CDR3aa: CSARVVGGSYNEQFF
CDR3nt: TGCAGTGCTAGAGTGGTAGGGGGAAGTTACAATGAGCAGTTCTTC
j_gene: TRBJ2-1
abundance: few
d_gene: .
v_gene: TRBV20-1

CDR3aa: CSATDRGRSYEQYF
CDR3nt: TGCAGTGCTACGGACAGGGGGCGCTCCTACGAGCAGTACTTC
j_gene: TRBJ2-7
abundance: many
d_gene: TRBD1
v_gene: TRBV20-1

CDR3aa: CASAPGPRSYEQYF
CDR3nt: TGTGCCAGCGCCCCCGGGCCACGCTCCTACGAGCAGTACTTC
j_gene: TRBJ2-7
abundance: many
d_gene: .
v_gene: TRBV7-9

CDR3aa: CASSFPSGNEQYF
CDR3nt: TGTGCCAGCAGCTTTCCCTCAGGAAACGAGCAGTACTTC
j_gene: TRBJ2-7
abundance: many
d_gene: .
v_gene: TRBV5-6

CDR3aa: CSARDPGGRQPQHF
CDR3nt: TGCAGTGCTAGAGATCCAGGGGGCCGGCAGCCCCAGCATTTT
j_gene: TRBJ1-5
abundance: few
d_gene: TRBD1
v_gene: TRBV20-1

CDR3aa: CSARDGDLGSYEQYF
CDR3nt: TGCAGTGCTAGAGATGGGGACTTAGGGTCCTACGAGCAGTACTTC
j_gene: TRBJ2-7
abundance: .
d_gene: .
v_gene: TRBV20-1

CDR3aa: CSARSGLDHEQYF
CDR3nt: TGCAGTGCTAGATCAGGACTAGACCACGAGCAGTACTTC
j_gene: TRBJ2-7
abundance: few
d_gene: TRBD2
v_gene: TRBV20-1

CDR3aa: CASSSGQGGIGANVLTF
CDR3nt: TGTGCCAGCAGCTCCGGACAGGGGGGGATTGGGGCCAACGTCCTGACTTTC
j_gene: TRBJ2-6
abundance: many
d_gene: TRBD1
v_gene: TRBV13

CDR3aa: CASSSGMDSSYEQYF
CDR3nt: TGTGCCAGCAGCTCTGGTATGGACAGCTCCTACGAGCAGTACTTC
j_gene: TRBJ2-7
abundance: many
d_gene: .
v_gene: TRBV13

CDR3aa: CASSTRQVSGANVLTF
CDR3nt: TGTGCCAGCAGCACCCGACAGGTCTCTGGGGCCAACGTCCTGACTTTC
j_gene: TRBJ2-6
abundance: many
d_gene: .
v_gene: TRBV13

CDR3aa: CASSPLLSAGPEGTQYF
CDR3nt: TGTGCCAGCAGTCCACTTCTTTCAGCGGGTCCAGAAGGGACCCAGTACTTC
j_gene: TRBJ2-5
abundance: many
d_gene: .
v_gene: TRBV27

CDR3aa: CASRRGVSAGELFF
CDR3nt: TGTGCCAGCAGAAGAGGGGTGTCGGCCGGGGAGCTGTTTTTT
j_gene: TRBJ2-2
abundance: many
d_gene: .
v_gene: TRBV6-2/TRBV6-3

CDR3aa: CASSYSAVPGSEAFF
CDR3nt: TGTGCCAGCAGCTACTCGGCGGTTCCCGGGAGTGAAGCTTTCTTT
j_gene: TRBJ1-1
abundance: many
d_gene: .
v_gene: TRBV7-9

CDR3aa: CSVSGGGRRSSYEQYF
CDR3nt: TGCAGCGTATCAGGGGGCGGGCGGCGGAGCTCCTACGAGCAGTACTTC
j_gene: TRBJ2-7
abundance: many
d_gene: TRBD1
v_gene: TRBV29-1

CDR3aa: CASSLEAGYSTGELFF
CDR3nt: TGTGCCAGCAGCTTAGAAGCAGGGTATAGTACCGGGGAGCTGTTTTTT
j_gene: TRBJ2-2
abundance: many
d_gene: .
v_gene: TRBV7-2

CDR3aa: CASSHRDSIYEQYF
CDR3nt: TGTGCCAGCAGTCACCGGGACTCGATCTACGAGCAGTACTTC
j_gene: TRBJ2-7
abundance: .
d_gene: .
v_gene: TRBV12-3/TRBV12-4

CDR3aa: CASSLGLAGGLDTQYF
CDR3nt: TGTGCCAGCAGCCTGGGACTAGCGGGGGGCCTAGATACGCAGTATTTT
j_gene: TRBJ2-3
abundance: many
d_gene: TRBD2
v_gene: TRBV7-8

CDR3aa: CASKNTGEQYF
CDR3nt: TGTGCCAGTAAAAACACGGGAGAGCAGTACTTC
j_gene: TRBJ2-7
abundance: .
d_gene: .
v_gene: TRBV19

CDR3aa: CASSLGGVDTEAFF
CDR3nt: TGTGCCAGCAGCTTAGGGGGCGTCGACACTGAAGCTTTCTTT
j_gene: TRBJ1-1
abundance: many
d_gene: .
v_gene: TRBV13

CDR3aa: CASSPWGQGSPNEKLFF
CDR3nt: TGTGCCAGCAGCCCTTGGGGACAGGGGAGCCCTAATGAAAAACTGTTTTTT
j_gene: TRBJ1-4
abundance: many
d_gene: TRBD1
v_gene: TRBV6-1

CDR3aa: CASSLEAGGWIGDTQYF
CDR3nt: TGTGCCAGCAGCTTAGAAGCGGGGGGGTGGATTGGGGATACGCAGTATTTT
j_gene: TRBJ2-3
abundance: .
d_gene: TRBD2
v_gene: TRBV11-2

CDR3aa: CASSLPPGQWSDEQYF
CDR3nt: TGTGCCAGCAGCTTACCACCGGGACAGTGGTCGGATGAGCAGTACTTC
j_gene: TRBJ2-7
abundance: many
d_gene: TRBD1
v_gene: TRBV7-9

CDR3aa: CASSLVQTNTGKLFF
CDR3nt: TGCGCCAGCAGCTTGGTACAGACGAACACCGGGAAGCTGTTTTTT
j_gene: TRBJ2-2
abundance: .
d_gene: .
v_gene: TRBV5-1

CDR3aa: CASSYSTLGSYEQYF
CDR3nt: TGTGCCAGCAGTTACTCGACCCTAGGTTCCTACGAGCAGTACTTC
j_gene: TRBJ2-7
abundance: .
d_gene: .
v_gene: TRBV6-2/TRBV6-3

CDR3aa: CSATSFYRGDNEQFF
CDR3nt: TGCAGTGCTACAAGTTTTTACAGGGGGGACAATGAGCAGTTCTTC
j_gene: TRBJ2-1
abundance: many
d_gene: TRBD1
v_gene: TRBV20-1

CDR3aa: CASSLAGGVRTEAFF
CDR3nt: TGTGCCAGCAGCTTAGCGGGAGGAGTTAGGACTGAAGCTTTCTTT
j_gene: TRBJ1-1
abundance: many
d_gene: .
v_gene: TRBV7-9